A single sample gave rise to the 3 T cell receptor beta chains below, sequenced in a study of shared clonotypes between healthy human individuals. Assay: immunoSEQ multiplex PCR; the TCRdb copy retains only in-frame clones and omits some. Of hundreds of thousands of clones in the sample, around 95% are singletons; the top ten hold around 0.11%. CD45RO negativity and positive selection for CCR7 defined naive CD8 cells, a population that excluded terminally differentiated effector memory CD45RA+ cells. The sample taken for sequencing was naive CD8+ T cells sorted from blood. These receptors were obtained from a woman aged 25-40 years in good health.

The chain joins TRBV28 to TRBJ2-7; D is unresolved. The CDR3 spans 14 residues. The V end lost 8 bases, the J end lost 4 bases, and 18 bases lay between the germline ends. The germline gives CDR1 MDHEN, CDR2 SYDVKM. The CDR3 loop reads CASRREIGSYEQYF. CDR3 in DNA: TGTGCCAGCCGTCGTGAAATTGGTTCATACGAGCAGTACTTC.

The CDR3 coding sequence is TGTGCCAGCAGTGAAGCGACGACAGGGATCACAGATACGCAGTATTTT. The encoded protein is CASSEATTGITDTQYF. The chain employs TRBV2 and TRBJ2-3; TRBD1 matches 7 bases. The CDR3 extends over 16 amino acids. Trimming at V came to 0 bases and at J to 2 bases, leaving 5 bases not matched to a gene. The germline gives CDR1 SNHLY, CDR2 FYNNEI.

This chain links TRBV28 with TRBJ2-7; 10 bases map to TRBD1. The V gene end was trimmed by 4 bases and the J gene end by 6 bases; junction bases not matched to a gene: 9. Germline CDR1 is MDHEN and CDR2 is SYDVKM. This CDR3 has 15 residues. The CDR3 DNA reads TGTGCCAGCAGTTCCCTCGACAGGGGGCCCCTCGAGCAGTACTTC. It codes for CASSSLDRGPLEQYF.